The 25 T cell receptor beta chains below were found in one sample sequenced in a study of cytomegalovirus exposure and HLA in healthy donors (dated by TCRdb to about 2017). The library was obtained by the immunoSEQ multiplex PCR assay. Imported from immuneACCESS, the table was reduced by TCRdb to in-frame sequences with V and J called. These copies leave out some clones; in studies compared against another copy, an unresolved V gene accounts for under half, and the cause of the remainder is not known. The sample table holds about 150,000 clones, of which 85% to 90% were seen once. 2.1% of the sample is taken by the ten largest. The sequenced sample was PBMCs. These receptors all stem from a human donor in good health.

The chain links TRBV18 to TRBJ1-4; TRBD1 might be the D (5 bases). V was shortened by 0 bases and J by 8 bases, with 13 bases between the two germline ends. Germline assignment: CDR1 KGHSH and CDR2 LQKENI. The CDR3 spans 15 residues. The CDR3 loop reads CASSPPEGPNEKLFF. The DNA of the CDR3 is TGTGCCAGCTCACCACCGGAGGGGCCCAACGAAAAACTGTTTTTT. The complete variable domain, with remaining parts taken from reference TRBV18 and TRBJ1-4, reads NAGVMQNPRHLVRRRGQEARLRCSPMKGHSHVYWYRQLPEEGLKFMVYLQKENIIDESGMPKERFSAEFPKEGPSILRIQQVVRGDSAAYFCASSPPEGPNEKLFFGSGTQLSVL.

V is TRBV19 and J is TRBJ1-5; D gene ambiguous. The CDR3 is 15 amino acids. Between the trimmed V and J ends, which lost 3 bases and 5 bases, there was a span of 14 bases. The germline V gene has CDR1 LNHDA and CDR2 SQIVND (reference sequence). CDR3 in DNA: TGTGCCAGTAGTATCCTCCCCGGGTCGGATCAGCCCCAGCATTTT. The encoded protein is CASSILPGSDQPQHF.

This chain connects TRBV7-7 to TRBJ1-1; D remains unclear. The length of the CDR3 is 13 residues. CDR1 is SSHAT and CDR2 is FNYEAQ in the germline V gene (reference sequence). The V gene lost 2 bases and the J gene lost 1 base, with 5 bases spanning the gap. CDR3 in DNA: TGTGCCAGCAGCTTAACACCGAACACTGAAGCTTTCTTT. This gives the protein CASSLTPNTEAFF.

The chain combines TRBV11-1 with TRBJ2-7; 9 bases map to TRBD1. This CDR3 spans 14 amino acids. Germline loops: CDR1 SGHAT, CDR2 FQDESV (reference sequence). J was trimmed by 6 bases and V by 4 bases; bases with no gene match: 7. The CDR3 DNA reads TGTGCCAGCAGCTCTCGGGACAGGGCGATCGAGCAGTACTTC. Its protein is CASSSRDRAIEQYF. Full variable domain (remainder filled in from reference TRBV11-1 and TRBJ2-7): EAEVAQSPRYKITEKSQAVAFWCDPISGHATLYWYRQILGQGPELLVQFQDESVVDDSQLPKDRFSAERLKGVDSTLKIQPAELGDSAMYLCASSSRDRAIEQYFGPGTRLTVT.

In DNA, the CDR3 is TGTGCCAGCAGTTTATCCGGACTAGCTGGCAATGAGCAGTTCTTC. Protein sequence: CASSLSGLAGNEQFF. V and J are TRBV28 and TRBJ2-1, with TRBD2 identical over 8 bases. Germline CDR1 MDHEN, CDR2 SYDVKM. This CDR3 region has 15 residues. The junction had 5 bases not matched to a gene; V was cut back by 1 base and J by 6 bases. The full variable domain, its missing parts supplied by reference TRBV28 and TRBJ2-1, is DVKVTQSSRYLVKRTGEKVFLECVQDMDHENMFWYRQDPGLGLRLIYFSYDVKMKEKGDIPEGYSVSREKKERFSLILESASTNQTSMYLCASSLSGLAGNEQFFGPGTRLTVL.

The rearrangement links TRBV13 to TRBJ1-1; D is undetermined. Trimming took 0 bases from V and 2 from J, leaving 7 bases between them. This CDR3 has 14 amino acids. Germline V CDR1 and CDR2: PRHDT, FYEKMQ (reference sequence). CDR3 nucleotides: TGTGCCAGCAGCTTAGGTGGAGTTAACACTGAAGCTTTCTTT. Its protein product is CASSLGGVNTEAFF. The whole variable domain, filled in from reference TRBV13 and TRBJ1-1, reads AAGVIQSPRHLIKEKRETATLKCYPIPRHDTVYWYQQGPGQDPQFLISFYEKMQSDKGSIPDRFSAQQFSDYHSELNMSSLELGDSALYFCASSLGGVNTEAFFGQGTRLTVV.

The chain carries TRBV7-9 and TRBJ1-1; D gene ambiguous. Germline lookup yields CDR1 SEHNR and CDR2 FQNEAQ (reference sequence). V was shortened by 2 bases and J by 3 bases, with 4 bases between the two germline ends. The CDR3 contains 12 residues. The CDR3 spells CASSLSDTEAFF. As DNA, the CDR3 is TGTGCCAGCAGCTTATCGGACACTGAAGCTTTCTTT.

This chain joins TRBV4-1 and TRBJ1-5; TRBD1 matches 9 bases. Germline V gene data show CDR1 as MGHRA and CDR2 as YSYEKL. The CDR3 covers 16 residues. The trim removed 4 bases at V and 4 bases at J, leaving 8 bases unmatched. DNA of the CDR3: TGCGCCAGCAGCCCGGGACAGGGTCCGGCGAATCAGCCCCAGCATTTT. The encoded protein is CASSPGQGPANQPQHF.

In DNA form, the CDR3 reads TGTGCCAGCAGCCCGCGTGCGGGGGGTAGAGAGGAGCTGTTTTTT. Amino acids: CASSPRAGGREELFF. The J gene is TRBJ2-2, the V gene TRBV5-6, with TRBD2 matching 8 bases. V dropped 4 bases and J dropped 10; count of bases not matched to a gene: 12. Germline assignment: CDR1 SGHDT and CDR2 YYEEEE. The CDR3 runs to 15 residues.

The chain employs TRBV29-1 and TRBJ1-1; 7 bases align to TRBD1. The germline V gene has CDR1 SQVTM and CDR2 ANQGSEA. This CDR3 region has 13 residues. Losses at the gene ends were 3 bases for V and 2 bases for J; bases not matched to a gene: 3. The CDR3 reads CSVETGINTEAFF. The CDR3 DNA reads TGCAGCGTTGAGACAGGGATAAACACTGAAGCTTTCTTT.

The chain combines TRBV27 with TRBJ2-7, with TRBD2 matching over 9 bases. This CDR3 region has 16 residues. V trimming: 4 bases; J trimming: 0 bases; junction bases outside the gene matches: 7. Per the germline V gene, CDR1 is MNHEY and CDR2 is SMNVEV (reference sequence). The chain's CDR3 is CASSSPLAGRSYEQYF. CDR3 DNA sequence: TGTGCCAGCAGTTCCCCTCTAGCGGGGCGCTCCTACGAGCAGTACTTC.

This chain connects TRBV5-6 to TRBJ2-7; D perhaps matches TRBD2 (5 bases). This CDR3 is 15 amino acids long. CDR1 is SGHDT and CDR2 is YYEEEE in the germline V gene. V was trimmed by 3 bases and J by 2 bases, leaving 15 bases between them. The CDR3 nucleotides read TGTGCCAGCAGCTCGGTAGGGAGACCTACCTACGAGCAGTACTTC. This translates into CASSSVGRPTYEQYF.

The rearrangement joins TRBV6-1 to TRBJ2-1; 9 bases align to TRBD1. V dropped 7 bases and J dropped 4; count of bases not matched to a gene: 8. Germline-derived CDR1 and CDR2 are MNHNS and SASEGT. This CDR3 has 15 residues. The CDR3 DNA reads TGTGCCAGCAAAGAGGGGACAGGGCCTTACAATGAGCAGTTCTTC. It specifies CASKEGTGPYNEQFF.

The V gene is TRBV5-1, the J gene TRBJ2-1, with a weak D call TRBD1 (5 bases). Looked up from germline, CDR1 is SGHRS and CDR2 is YFSETQ. CDR3 length: 13 amino acids. The V end lost 4 bases, the J end lost 7 bases, and 12 bases lay between the germline ends. For the CDR3, the DNA is TGCGCCAGCAGCCTAGGGGTCCTTAATGAGCAGTTCTTC. Its protein product is CASSLGVLNEQFF.

The chain employs TRBV9 and TRBJ2-5, with 7 bases fitting TRBD1. V was pared by 3 bases and J by 3 bases, with 8 bases of the junction left unmatched. This CDR3 has 15 amino acids. Germline V CDR1 and CDR2: SGDLS, YYNGEE. Here the CDR3 reads CASSGRGTDEETQYF. Written as DNA, the CDR3 is TGTGCCAGCAGCGGAAGGGGGACAGATGAAGAGACCCAGTACTTC.

The chain combines TRBV7-9 with TRBJ2-7; D remains ambiguous. V was clipped by 1 base and J by 7 bases, with 8 bases between them. Germline V lookup: CDR1 SEHNR, CDR2 FQNEAQ (reference sequence). The CDR3 is 12 amino acids. The CDR3 protein is CASSLDVREQYF. The CDR3 DNA follows: TGTGCCAGCAGCTTAGACGTGAGGGAGCAGTACTTC.

The chain is built from TRBV25-1 and TRBJ2-6; 11 bases are shared with TRBD1. V was clipped by 5 bases and J by 0 bases; unmatched bases: 6. In germline, CDR1 is MGHDK, CDR2 SYGVNS. The CDR3 is 18 amino acids. As DNA, the CDR3 is TGTGCCAGCAGTTCCTGGACAGGGGGCGCCTCTGGGGCCAACGTCCTGACTTTC. Its protein is CASSSWTGGASGANVLTF. Full variable domain (outside the CDR3, taken from reference TRBV25-1 and TRBJ2-6): EADIYQTPRYLVIGTGKKITLECSQTMGHDKMYWYQQDPGMELHLIHYSYGVNSTEKGDLSSESTVSRIRTEHFPLTLESARPSHTSQYLCASSSWTGGASGANVLTFGAGSRLTVL.

The chain carries TRBV2 and TRBJ2-5, with D unclear. This CDR3 comprises 13 residues. CDR1 SNHLY and CDR2 FYNNEI come from the germline V gene. Trimming took 1 base from V and 1 from J, leaving 4 bases between them. DNA for the CDR3: TGTGCCAGCAGTGAAGACAGCCAAGAGACCCAGTACTTC. Its protein product is CASSEDSQETQYF.

The chain uses TRBV27 and TRBJ2-6, with TRBD1 as a possible D gene (6 bases). Germline V gene lookup returns CDR1 MNHEY and CDR2 SMNVEV (reference sequence). V lost 8 bases, J lost 0 bases, and 14 bases lay in between. The CDR3 has 16 amino acids. The chain's CDR3 is CASGYEGGSGANVLTF. The CDR3 coding sequence is TGTGCCAGCGGTTATGAAGGGGGCTCTGGGGCCAACGTCCTGACTTTC.

The sample holds one count of this clone. The V and J genes are TRBV5-1 and TRBJ2-5; 7 nucleotides align to TRBD1. The V and J ends lost 3 bases and 3 bases, in that order; junction bases with no gene match: 5. The length of the CDR3 is 14 residues. Germline V gene data show CDR1 as SGHRS and CDR2 as YFSETQ. The CDR3, as DNA: TGCGCCAGCAGCTACGACAGGGTAAAAGAGACCCAGTACTTC. This encodes CASSYDRVKETQYF.

V and J are TRBV7-9 and TRBJ2-7; D may be TRBD1 (5 bases). The germline V gene has CDR1 SEHNR and CDR2 FQNEAQ (reference sequence). Between the trimmed V and J ends, which lost 5 bases and 0 bases, there was a span of 11 bases. This CDR3 spans 14 amino acids. This CDR3 is CASSPRGNSYEQYF. DNA of the CDR3: TGTGCCAGCAGCCCTAGGGGCAACTCCTACGAGCAGTACTTC.

Note on this clone: One end of the junction varies from germline; a read error may be responsible. The chain recombines TRBV5-1 with TRBJ1-1, with D uncertain. CDR1 and CDR2 (germline): SGHRS, YFSETQ. The CDR3 covers 12 residues. The CDR3: CASSLRGTEAFF. The CDR3 DNA reads as TGTGCCAGCAGCTTACGGGGCACTGAAGCTTTCTTT.

The CDR3 sequence: CASSSGFYGYTF. Written as DNA, the CDR3 is TGTGCCAGCAGCTCCGGTTTCTATGGCTACACCTTC. The chain carries TRBV6-1 and TRBJ1-2; no clear D. Germline assignment: CDR1 MNHNS and CDR2 SASEGT. The CDR3 is 12 residues long. Deletions cut 6 bases from V and 4 bases from J, with 9 bases between.

The V gene is TRBV28, the J gene TRBJ2-7; tentatively, D is TRBD2 (6 bases). This CDR3 region has 19 residues. Germline loops: CDR1 MDHEN, CDR2 SYDVKM. V shed 5 bases and J shed 3 bases, with 29 bases lying between them. CDR3 protein: CASSPWPARLVGPDYEQYF. In DNA form, the CDR3 reads TGTGCCAGCAGTCCTTGGCCTGCGCGACTAGTCGGTCCGGACTACGAGCAGTACTTC.

The chain employs TRBV4-3 and TRBJ1-2; D may be TRBD1 (5 bases). V was clipped by 6 bases and J by 5 bases, with 25 bases between them. The CDR3 is 17 residues long. Per germline, CDR1 LGHNA and CDR2 YSLEER. As DNA, the CDR3 is TGCGCCAGCAGTCTGTTAAGCGGGGGGGGAGGAGGATATGGCTACACCTTC. Its translation is CASSLLSGGGGGYGYTF.